This T cell receptor beta chain was obtained from a study of CD8 T cells in Susac syndrome. The CDR3 is 12 residues long. CDR1 SQVTM and CDR2 ANQGSEA come from the germline V gene. With 7 bases removed from V and 0 bases from J, the gap between germline ends came to 9 bases. Sequencing of TCR beta was undertaken in CD8+ and CD4+ T cells derived from blood. Age- and sex-matched healthy donors served as the control group. Both CD4+ and CD8+ T cells were negatively isolated, and TEMRA cells underwent FACS enrichment. The RNA, 0.5 to 1 ug, was put through reverse transcription using random hexamers. Across 54 Vbeta and 13 Jbeta, TCR beta CDR3 was amplified with immunoSEQ multiplex PCR. TCRdb independently ran MiXCR on the immunoSEQ multiplex PCR reads; one entry per CDR3 protein. This sample has about 150,000 distinct CDR3 sequences; under 95% occur once, and the top ten carry around 0.08%. This clonotype was seen just once.

The sequenced sample was CD4+ T cells from PBMCs. This TCR was sampled from a human donor in good health. The chain employs TRBV29-1 and TRBJ2-5, with D unclear. CDR3 loop: CSGSYDQETQYF. The CDR3 DNA follows: TGCAGCGGGTCGTATGACCAAGAGACCCAGTACTTC.